This TCR beta chain comes out of a study of cytomegalovirus exposure and HLA in healthy donors. At the level of the study: Out of a few hundred genotyped donors, about 76% belonged to the Caucasian-associated ancestry cluster. Study-level results: Most TCR sequences were uncommon, yet certain public TCRs appeared in many donors.

Use of 60 Vbeta and 13 Jbeta primers characterized the PCR. Repertoires were generated with immunoSEQ multiplex PCR, while TCRdb's copy carries only in-frame clones and drops some. The data contain some 130,000 clones, approximately 61% of them singletons. The ends were cut back, 6 bases at V and 0 bases at J, with 12 bases in the middle. CDR1 is LNHDA and CDR2 is SQIVND in the germline V gene (reference sequence). The CDR3 sequence is 16 residues long. The sample holds one count of this clone. The antigen is not known. The clonotype originates from a young man in good health and CMV-seropositive. The sample was PBMCs. This sequence joins TRBV19 and TRBJ2-6; D not resolved. The DNA for the CDR3 is TGTGCCAGTAGGTTGGAGCGCCTCTCTGGGGCCAACGTCCTGACTTTC. It yields the protein CASRLERLSGANVLTF. Combining the CDR3 with reference TRBV19 and TRBJ2-6 gives the whole variable domain DGGITQSPKYLFRKEGQNVTLSCEQNLNHDAMYWYRQDPGQGLRLIYYSQIVNDFQKGDIAEGYSVSREKKESFPLTVTSAQKNPTAFYLCASRLERLSGANVLTFGAGSRLTVL.